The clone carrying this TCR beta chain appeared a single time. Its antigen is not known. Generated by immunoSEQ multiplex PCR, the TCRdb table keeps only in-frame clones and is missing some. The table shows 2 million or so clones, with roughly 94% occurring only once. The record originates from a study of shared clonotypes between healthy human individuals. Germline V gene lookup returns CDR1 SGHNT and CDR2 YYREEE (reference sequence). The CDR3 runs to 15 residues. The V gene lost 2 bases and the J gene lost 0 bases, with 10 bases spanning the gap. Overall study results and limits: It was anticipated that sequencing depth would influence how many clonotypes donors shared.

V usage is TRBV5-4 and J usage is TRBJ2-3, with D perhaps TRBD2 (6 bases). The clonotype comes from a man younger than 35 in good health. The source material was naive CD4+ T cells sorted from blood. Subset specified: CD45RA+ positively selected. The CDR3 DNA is TGTGCCAGCAGCTTATCGGCGGGGAGCACAGATACGCAGTATTTT. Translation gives CASSLSAGSTDTQYF.